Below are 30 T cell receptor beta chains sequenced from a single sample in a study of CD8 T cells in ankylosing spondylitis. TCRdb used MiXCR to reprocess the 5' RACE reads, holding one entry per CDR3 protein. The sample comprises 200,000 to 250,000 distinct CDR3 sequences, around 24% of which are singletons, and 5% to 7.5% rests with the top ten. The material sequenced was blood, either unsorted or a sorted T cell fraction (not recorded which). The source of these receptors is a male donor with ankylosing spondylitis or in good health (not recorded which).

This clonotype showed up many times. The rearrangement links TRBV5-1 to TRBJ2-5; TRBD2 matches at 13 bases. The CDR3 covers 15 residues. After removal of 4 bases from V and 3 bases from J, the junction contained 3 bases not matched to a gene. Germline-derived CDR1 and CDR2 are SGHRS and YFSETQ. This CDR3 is CASSLGLAGKETQYF. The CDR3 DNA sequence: TGCGCCAGCAGCCTGGGACTAGCGGGGAAAGAGACCCAGTACTTC. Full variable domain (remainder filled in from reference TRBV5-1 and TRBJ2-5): KAGVTQTPRYLIKTRGQQVTLSCSPISGHRSVSWYQQTPGQGLQFLFEYFSETQRNKGNFPGRFSGRQFSNSRSEMNVSTLELGDSALYLCASSLGLAGKETQYFGPGTRLLVL.

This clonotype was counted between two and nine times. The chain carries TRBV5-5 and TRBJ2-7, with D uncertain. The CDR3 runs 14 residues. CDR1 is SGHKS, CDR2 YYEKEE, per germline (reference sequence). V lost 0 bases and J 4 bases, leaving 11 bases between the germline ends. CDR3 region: CASSLVGSMYEQYF. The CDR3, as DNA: TGTGCCAGCAGCTTGGTCGGGTCTATGTACGAGCAGTACTTC.

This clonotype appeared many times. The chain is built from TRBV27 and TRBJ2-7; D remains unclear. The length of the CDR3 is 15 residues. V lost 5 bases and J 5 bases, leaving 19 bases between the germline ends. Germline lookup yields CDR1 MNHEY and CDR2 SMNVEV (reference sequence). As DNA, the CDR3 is TGTGCCAGCAGTAAACGCTGGACCCCGCCGGACGAGCAGTACTTC. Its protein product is CASSKRWTPPDEQYF.

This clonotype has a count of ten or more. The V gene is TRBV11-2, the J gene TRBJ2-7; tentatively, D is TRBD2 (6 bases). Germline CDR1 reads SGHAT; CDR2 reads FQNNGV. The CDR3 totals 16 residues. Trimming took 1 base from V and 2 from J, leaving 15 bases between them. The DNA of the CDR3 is TGTGCCAGCAGCTTAGTTTGGCCTAGCGCTACCTACGAGCAGTACTTC. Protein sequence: CASSLVWPSATYEQYF.

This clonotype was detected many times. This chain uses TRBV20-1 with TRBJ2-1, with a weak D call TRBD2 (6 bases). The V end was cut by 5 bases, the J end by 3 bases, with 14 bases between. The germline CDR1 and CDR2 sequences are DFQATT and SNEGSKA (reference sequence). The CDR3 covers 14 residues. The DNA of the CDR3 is TGCAGTGCTTTAGGGACTCCCCACTACAATGAGCAGTTCTTC. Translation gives CSALGTPHYNEQFF.

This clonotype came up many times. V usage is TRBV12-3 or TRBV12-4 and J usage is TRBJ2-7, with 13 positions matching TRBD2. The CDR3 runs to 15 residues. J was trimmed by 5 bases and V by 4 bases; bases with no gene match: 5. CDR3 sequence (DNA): TGTGCCAGCAGTTCGCGGACTAGCGGGAGCGACGAGCAGTACTTC. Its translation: CASSSRTSGSDEQYF.

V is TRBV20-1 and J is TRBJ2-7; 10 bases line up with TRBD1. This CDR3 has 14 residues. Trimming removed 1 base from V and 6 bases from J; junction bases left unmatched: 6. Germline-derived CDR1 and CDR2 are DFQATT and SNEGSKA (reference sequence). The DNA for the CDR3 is TGCAGTGCTAGAGGGGACAGGGGACGAGCCGAGCAGTACTTC. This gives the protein CSARGDRGRAEQYF.

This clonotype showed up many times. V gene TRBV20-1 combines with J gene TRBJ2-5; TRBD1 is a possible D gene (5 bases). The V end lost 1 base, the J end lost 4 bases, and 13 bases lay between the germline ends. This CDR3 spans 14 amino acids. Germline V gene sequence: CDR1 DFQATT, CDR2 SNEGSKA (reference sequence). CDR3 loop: CSARVGRRIETQYF. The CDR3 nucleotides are TGCAGTGCTAGAGTGGGGCGGCGGATAGAGACCCAGTACTTC.

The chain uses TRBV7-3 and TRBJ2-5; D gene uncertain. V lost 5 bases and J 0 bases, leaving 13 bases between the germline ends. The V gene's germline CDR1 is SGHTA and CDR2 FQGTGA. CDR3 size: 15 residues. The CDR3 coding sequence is TGTGCCAGCAGCCCTTTGAATAGAAACCAAGAGACCCAGTACTTC. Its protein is CASSPLNRNQETQYF.

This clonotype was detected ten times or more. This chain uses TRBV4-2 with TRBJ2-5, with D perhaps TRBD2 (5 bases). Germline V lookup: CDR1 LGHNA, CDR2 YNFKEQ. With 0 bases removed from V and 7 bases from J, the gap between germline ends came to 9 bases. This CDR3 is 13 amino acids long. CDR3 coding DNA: TGTGCCAGCAGCCAAGACGGGATGGGGACCCAGTACTTC. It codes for CASSQDGMGTQYF.

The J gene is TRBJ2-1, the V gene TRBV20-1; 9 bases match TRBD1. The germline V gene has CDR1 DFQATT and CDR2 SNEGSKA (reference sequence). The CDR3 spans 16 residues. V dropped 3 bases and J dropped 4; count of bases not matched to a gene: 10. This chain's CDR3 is CSASSPTGGGYNEQFF. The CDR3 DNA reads TGCAGTGCTAGTTCACCGACAGGGGGGGGGTACAATGAGCAGTTCTTC.

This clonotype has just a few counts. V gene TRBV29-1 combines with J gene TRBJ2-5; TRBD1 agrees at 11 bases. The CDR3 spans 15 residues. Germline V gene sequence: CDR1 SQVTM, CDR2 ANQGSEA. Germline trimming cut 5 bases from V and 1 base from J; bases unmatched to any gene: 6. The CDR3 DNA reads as TGCAGCGTTTTCAAGGGACAGGGGGTCCAAGAGACCCAGTACTTC. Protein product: CSVFKGQGVQETQYF.

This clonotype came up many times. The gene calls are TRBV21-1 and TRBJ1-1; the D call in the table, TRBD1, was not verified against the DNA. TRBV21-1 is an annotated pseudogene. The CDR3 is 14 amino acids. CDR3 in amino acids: CASSKATGNVWTFF. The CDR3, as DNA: TGTGCCAGCAGCAAAGCGACAGGGAATGTGTGGACATTCTTT.

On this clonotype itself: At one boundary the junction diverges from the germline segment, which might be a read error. The DNA for the CDR3 is TGCAGTGCAAGAGGGGGGACACTATACAATGAGCAGTTCTTC. Translating gives CSARGGTLYNEQFF. This chain uses TRBV20-1 with TRBJ2-1; either TRBD1 or TRBD2 may supply D (6 bases each). The CDR3 spans 14 residues. Germline V gene sequence: CDR1 DFQATT, CDR2 SNEGSKA (reference sequence).

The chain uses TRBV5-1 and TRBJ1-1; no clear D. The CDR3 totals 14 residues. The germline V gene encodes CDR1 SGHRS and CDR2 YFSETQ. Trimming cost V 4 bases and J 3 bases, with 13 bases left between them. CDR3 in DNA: TGCGCCAGCAGCGCCATTGCTCAAGACACTGAAGCTTTCTTT. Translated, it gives CASSAIAQDTEAFF.

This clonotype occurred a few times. CDR3 nucleotides: TGTGCCAGCAGTTTTTTCCTCGGAGACAGGGGACTCGAGCAGTACTTC. Translating gives CASSFFLGDRGLEQYF. The chain has TRBV12-3 or TRBV12-4 and TRBJ2-7; 8 positions match TRBD1. The V and J ends lost 3 bases and 6 bases, in that order; junction bases with no gene match: 13. The CDR3 is 16 residues long.

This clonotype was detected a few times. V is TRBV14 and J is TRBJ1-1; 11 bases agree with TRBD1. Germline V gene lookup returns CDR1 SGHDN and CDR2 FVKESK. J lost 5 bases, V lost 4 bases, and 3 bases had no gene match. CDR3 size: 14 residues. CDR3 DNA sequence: TGTGCCAGCAGCCGGACAGGGGGCGGAACTGAAGCTTTCTTT. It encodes CASSRTGGGTEAFF.

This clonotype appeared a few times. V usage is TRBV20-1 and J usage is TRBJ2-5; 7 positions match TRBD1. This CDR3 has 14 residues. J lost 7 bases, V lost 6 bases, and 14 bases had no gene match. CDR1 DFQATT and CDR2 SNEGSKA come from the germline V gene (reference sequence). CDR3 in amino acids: CSARRLGQFATQYF. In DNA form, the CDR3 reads TGCAGTGCAAGAAGACTGGGACAGTTTGCGACCCAGTACTTC.

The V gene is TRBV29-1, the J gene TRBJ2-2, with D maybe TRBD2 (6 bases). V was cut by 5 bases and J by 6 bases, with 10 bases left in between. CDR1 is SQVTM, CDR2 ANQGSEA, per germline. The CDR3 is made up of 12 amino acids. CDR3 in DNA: TGCAGCGTTTTTAGCGGAGCCGGGGAGCTGTTTTTT. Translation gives CSVFSGAGELFF.

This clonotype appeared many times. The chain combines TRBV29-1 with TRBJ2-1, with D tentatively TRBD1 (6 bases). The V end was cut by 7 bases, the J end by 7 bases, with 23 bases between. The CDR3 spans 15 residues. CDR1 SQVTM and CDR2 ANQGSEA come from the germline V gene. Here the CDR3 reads CSDRRTGFRLNEQFF. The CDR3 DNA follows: TGCAGCGATCGACGAACAGGGTTTCGGTTGAATGAGCAGTTCTTC.

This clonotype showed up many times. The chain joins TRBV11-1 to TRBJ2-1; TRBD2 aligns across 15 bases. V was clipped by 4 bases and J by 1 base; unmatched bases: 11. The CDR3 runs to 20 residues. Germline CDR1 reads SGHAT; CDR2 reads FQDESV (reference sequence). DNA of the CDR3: TGTGCCAGCAGCTCCCCGGGACTAGCGGGAGGCCGGGGGTCCTACAATGAGCAGTTCTTC. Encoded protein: CASSSPGLAGGRGSYNEQFF. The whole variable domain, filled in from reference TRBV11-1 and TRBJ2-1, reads EAEVAQSPRYKITEKSQAVAFWCDPISGHATLYWYRQILGQGPELLVQFQDESVVDDSQLPKDRFSAERLKGVDSTLKIQPAELGDSAMYLCASSSPGLAGGRGSYNEQFFGPGTRLTVL.

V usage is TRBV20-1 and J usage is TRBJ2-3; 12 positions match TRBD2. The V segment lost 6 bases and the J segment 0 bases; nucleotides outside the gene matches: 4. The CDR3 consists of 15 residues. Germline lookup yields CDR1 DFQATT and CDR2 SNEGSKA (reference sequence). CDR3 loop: CSANLAGGSTDTQYF. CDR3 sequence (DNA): TGCAGTGCCAACCTAGCGGGAGGGAGCACAGATACGCAGTATTTT.

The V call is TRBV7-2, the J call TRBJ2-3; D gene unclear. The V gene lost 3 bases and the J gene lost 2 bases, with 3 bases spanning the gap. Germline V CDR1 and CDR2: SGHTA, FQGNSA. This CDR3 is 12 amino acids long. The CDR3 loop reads CASSFFTDTQYF. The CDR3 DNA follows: TGTGCCAGCAGCTTTTTCACAGATACGCAGTATTTT.

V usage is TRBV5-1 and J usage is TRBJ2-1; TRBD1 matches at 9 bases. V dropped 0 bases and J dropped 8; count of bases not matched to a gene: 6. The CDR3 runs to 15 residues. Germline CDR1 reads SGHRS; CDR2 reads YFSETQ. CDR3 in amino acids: CASSLGAGQGYEQFF. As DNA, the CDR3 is TGCGCCAGCAGCTTGGGGGCGGGACAGGGTTATGAGCAGTTCTTC.

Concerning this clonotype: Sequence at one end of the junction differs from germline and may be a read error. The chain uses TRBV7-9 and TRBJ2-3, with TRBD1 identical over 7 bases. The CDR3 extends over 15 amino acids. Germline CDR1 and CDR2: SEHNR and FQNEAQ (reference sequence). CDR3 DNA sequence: TGTGACAGCAACGAACAGGGGAGTGGTGCAGATACGCAGTATTTT. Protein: CDSNEQGSGADTQYF.

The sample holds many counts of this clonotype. CDR3 residues: CASSLNRDAYEQYF. The CDR3 DNA is TGTGCCAGCAGTTTGAACAGGGATGCCTACGAGCAGTACTTC. V is TRBV12-3 or TRBV12-4 and J is TRBJ2-7, with D perhaps TRBD1 (6 bases). There are 14 residues in the CDR3. Trimming took 3 bases from V and 2 from J, leaving 11 bases between them.

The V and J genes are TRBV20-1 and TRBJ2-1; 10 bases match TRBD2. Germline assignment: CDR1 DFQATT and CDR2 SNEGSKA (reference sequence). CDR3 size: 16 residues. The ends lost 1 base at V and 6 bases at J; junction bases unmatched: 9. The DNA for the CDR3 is TGCAGTGCTAGAGGGGGGCCTAGCGGGAGTTTCAATGAGCAGTTCTTC. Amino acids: CSARGGPSGSFNEQFF.

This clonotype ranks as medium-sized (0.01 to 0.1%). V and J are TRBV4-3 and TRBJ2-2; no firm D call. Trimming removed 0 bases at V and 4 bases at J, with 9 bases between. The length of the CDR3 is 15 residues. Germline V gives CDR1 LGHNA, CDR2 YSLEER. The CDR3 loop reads CASSQEGTPTGELFF. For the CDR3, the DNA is TGCGCCAGCAGCCAAGAGGGAACTCCCACCGGGGAGCTGTTTTTT.

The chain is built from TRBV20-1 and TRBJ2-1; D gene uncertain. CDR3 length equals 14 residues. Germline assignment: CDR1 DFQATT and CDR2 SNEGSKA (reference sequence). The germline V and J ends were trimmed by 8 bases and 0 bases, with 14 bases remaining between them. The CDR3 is CSLEAQDSYNEQFF. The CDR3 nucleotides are TGCAGTCTAGAGGCCCAGGACTCCTACAATGAGCAGTTCTTC.

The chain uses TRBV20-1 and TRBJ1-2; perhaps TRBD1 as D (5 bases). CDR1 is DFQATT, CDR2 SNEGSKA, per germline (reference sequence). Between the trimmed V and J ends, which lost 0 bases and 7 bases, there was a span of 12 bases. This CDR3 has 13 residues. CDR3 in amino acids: CSARDEGIGGYTF. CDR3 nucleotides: TGCAGTGCTAGAGATGAGGGGATCGGTGGCTACACCTTC.